What follows is one T cell receptor (beta chain) and its context. Its antigen remains unidentified. No base quality values were provided; no much bigger clone lies one nucleotide off. Measured from the cysteine to the phenylalanine, the CDR3 is 14 residues long. The entry retains the CDR3 DNA only, 42 bases that are in frame from base 1. Trimming costs V 6 bases and J 0 bases, and their ends lie 10 bases apart. The germline V gene encodes CDR1 MNHEY and CDR2 SMNVEV (reference sequence). Another Seattle source contributed samples from volunteer blood donors who had recovered from COVID-19. The collaborating institutions used their own protocols to collect whole blood in K2EDTA tubes. For TCRbeta analysis, collaborators shipped samples in one of three forms: frozen whole blood, isolated PBMCs, or DNA extracted from either of those sample types. The data stem from a study of blood T cell repertoires in COVID-19 (dated by TCRdb to between 2020 and 2021). For the wider study: Samples from collaborators originated in the United States, Italy and Spain and spanned both the acute and convalescent phases of COVID-19. The material from the prospective study consisted of cDNA or gDNA derived from T cells, B-cell-depleted T cells, or PBMCs. Deeply sampled blood TCRbeta repertoires from subjects exposed to, actively infected with, or recovered from COVID-19 were included in the dataset. The repertoires were made available in a free public database intended to serve as a resource for research on the immune response to SARS-CoV-2. Samples were obtained from the ongoing ImmuneRACE study (first 160 participants) and from 1,200 or so subjects provided by 6 global collaborators. The sample metadata nearly always contained a de-identified subject ID, COVID-19 status, age in years and sex. Where available, HLA class I and class II types were taken from metadata supplied by the sample provider and were not determined by assay-based typing.

Broader findings and caveats from the paper: The amount of clinical and demographic metadata varied by source and participant and was provided uncurated.

TCRbeta CDR3 regions were amplified from genomic DNA using the immunoSEQ Assay, a bias-controlled multiplex PCR. On the study's bioinformatics: Within the assay, amplification of reference gene primers was used to estimate how many nucleated cells each sample contained. To quantify the absolute abundance of each unique TCRbeta CDR3 rearrangement, sequence reads were collapsed and filtered. For each sample, productive Simpson clonality was calculated as the square root of Simpson's diversity index over productive rearrangements. TCRdb carries this immuneACCESS record with in-frame sequences only. Its versions omit some clonotypes, under half of them owing to an unresolved V gene in the studies checked, with the rest unexplained. The D gene and trimming were derived from the DNA, and the V and J assignments and clone size from that table. The sample contains 150,000 to 200,000 clones, roughly nine tenths of them found a single time. Of the sample, under 2% falls within the top ten clones.

The sequence is built from TRBV27 and TRBJ2-3, with TRBD2 perhaps the D gene, on 6 matching bases. The source material was peripheral blood. This sequence was found in a man younger than 35 who had recovered from COVID-19. Here is the DNA: TGTGCCAGCAGGGGGACTGCTAGCACAGATACGCAGTATTTT. The resulting protein is CASRGTASTDTQYF.